Presented here are 24 T cell receptor beta chains from one specimen sequenced in a study of beta chain features in type 1 diabetes. Since all of the isolated RNA was reverse transcribed, expressed TCRB transcripts were what got sequenced. Method: immunoSEQ multiplex PCR; TCRdb's copy keeps in-frame clones and lacks some. The table has about 620,000 clones, around a sixth seen once; the top ten hold around 0.1%. Sample: naive CD4+ T cells from blood. The receptors derive from a man between 18 and 35 years old in good health.

The chain uses TRBV5-1 and TRBJ1-2, with 8 nucleotides matching TRBD1. The CDR3 totals 16 residues. Germline V lookup: CDR1 SGHRS, CDR2 YFSETQ. After removal of 1 base from V and 8 bases from J, the junction contained 13 bases not matched to a gene. This chain's CDR3 is CASSLTGTGQFRGYTF. The CDR3 nucleotides read TGCGCCAGCAGCTTGACTGGGACAGGACAGTTCCGGGGCTACACCTTC.

V gene TRBV7-2 combines with J gene TRBJ1-5; 7 bases match TRBD1. The CDR3 contains 15 residues. Per germline, CDR1 SGHTA and CDR2 FQGNSA. V shed 2 bases, J shed 6 bases, and the junction held 7 bases outside the gene matches. CDR3 sequence (DNA): TGTGCCAGCAGCTTATGGACAGGAGGGGGTCAGCCCCAGCATTTT. It specifies CASSLWTGGGQPQHF.

V gene TRBV11-2 combines with J gene TRBJ2-7; maybe TRBD1 (6 bases). CDR3 length equals 17 residues. The V gene's germline CDR1 is SGHAT and CDR2 FQNNGV. The chain's CDR3 is CASSMTRGRRRRGEQYF. CDR3 in DNA: TGTGCGAGCTCGATGACTCGGGGCAGGAGGCGCAGGGGCGAGCAGTACTTC.

This chain connects TRBV11-1 to TRBJ2-5; 9 bases line up with TRBD2. Germline CDR1 is SGHAT and CDR2 is FQDESV (reference sequence). The CDR3 spans 15 residues. Trimming removed 5 bases from V and 1 base from J; junction bases left unmatched: 5. CDR3 sequence reads: CASSLTSGSQETQYF. CDR3 nucleotide sequence: TGTGCCAGCAGCCTGACTAGCGGATCCCAAGAGACCCAGTACTTC.

This clone was observed a few times. This rearrangement joins TRBV10-3 to TRBJ2-7; 8 bases match TRBD1. The germline gives CDR1 ENHRY, CDR2 SYGVKD. The CDR3 contains 15 residues. Trimming removed 3 bases from V and 5 bases from J; junction bases left unmatched: 9. The CDR3 spells CAISDRTQTGDEQYF. In nucleotides, the CDR3 is TGTGCCATCAGTGACCGAACCCAGACAGGGGACGAGCAGTACTTC.

This clone was detected only a few times. The chain uses TRBV15 and TRBJ2-7; 7 bases line up with TRBD2. The CDR3 spans 16 residues. CDR1 and CDR2 (germline): LNHNV, YYDKDF (reference sequence). V lost 1 base and J lost 2; bases outside the gene matches: 8. The CDR3 sequence: CATSRVWAGAPYEQYF. The CDR3 coding sequence is TGTGCCACCAGCAGAGTTTGGGCGGGAGCCCCCTACGAGCAGTACTTC.

The V and J genes are TRBV28 and TRBJ2-5, with D perhaps assigned TRBD1 or TRBD2 (5 bases each). The germline CDR1 and CDR2 sequences are MDHEN and SYDVKM. The V gene lost 7 bases and the J gene lost 3 bases, with 21 bases spanning the gap. There are 16 residues in the CDR3. The CDR3 reads CASIRDGWTSKETQYF. The CDR3 nucleotides read TGTGCCAGCATCCGGGACGGATGGACCTCGAAAGAGACCCAGTACTTC.

V is TRBV7-9 and J is TRBJ1-2; D remains ambiguous. Germline assignment: CDR1 SEHNR and CDR2 FQNEAQ (reference sequence). V lost 1 base to trimming and J lost 4 bases, with 10 bases between them. The CDR3 covers 14 residues. In DNA, the CDR3 is TGTGCCAGCAGCTTAGAACAGTCCCTCTATGGCTACACCTTC. This encodes CASSLEQSLYGYTF.

The V gene is TRBV15, the J gene TRBJ1-5, with D possibly TRBD1 on 6 matching bases. The CDR3 consists of 13 residues. Trimming shortened V by 8 bases and J by 6 bases, and 14 bases separated the two germline ends. From germline, CDR1 is LNHNV and CDR2 YYDKDF (reference sequence). In DNA form, the CDR3 reads TGTGCCACCTCTAAGGGGGGCGGTCAGCCCCAGCATTTT. Protein sequence: CATSKGGGQPQHF.

This chain uses TRBV4-2 with TRBJ1-2, with no clear D. CDR1 is LGHNA, CDR2 YNFKEQ, per germline. Trimming took off 1 base at V and 3 bases at J, with 12 bases between the two ends. The CDR3 totals 15 residues. The CDR3 protein is CASSQVVADHYGYTF. The CDR3 coding sequence is TGTGCCAGCAGCCAAGTCGTGGCAGACCACTATGGCTACACCTTC.

The chain links TRBV4-3 to TRBJ2-2, with 7 bases aligning to TRBD1. The trim removed 4 bases at V and 8 bases at J, leaving 7 bases unmatched. The germline gives CDR1 LGHNA, CDR2 YSLEER. The CDR3 contains 14 residues. The CDR3 DNA is TGCGCCAGCAGCCCCCCGAACAGGGGAGGGGAGCTGTTTTTT. It specifies CASSPPNRGGELFF.

This clone was recorded a few times. The chain links TRBV9 to TRBJ2-2; possibly TRBD1 for D (5 bases). The V gene's germline CDR1 is SGDLS and CDR2 YYNGEE. The CDR3 spans 14 residues. Trimming stripped 3 bases from V and 4 bases from J, with 10 bases between. In DNA, the CDR3 is TGTGCCAGCAGCGCCAGACAGCTCACCGGGGAGCTGTTTTTT. Translating it yields CASSARQLTGELFF.

The chain combines TRBV20-1 with TRBJ1-6; 8 bases fit TRBD1. Germline CDR1 DFQATT, CDR2 SNEGSKA (reference sequence). V was pared by 4 bases and J by 10 bases, with 0 bases of the junction left unmatched. There are 11 residues in the CDR3. CDR3 bases: TGCAGTGCTAACAGGGGGTCACCCCTCCACTTT. It specifies CSANRGSPLHF.

In its sample, this clone was seen a few times. The rearrangement links TRBV7-3 to TRBJ2-3, with TRBD1 matching 8 bases. Germline trimming cut 8 bases from V and 5 bases from J; bases unmatched to any gene: 15. Germline V gives CDR1 SGHTA, CDR2 FQGTGA. CDR3 length: 16 residues. The DNA of the CDR3 is TGTGCCAGCCGAAGCATAGGGACAGGTCATCTAGATACGCAGTATTTT. Translated: CASRSIGTGHLDTQYF.

This clone was counted between two and nine times. V usage is TRBV19 and J usage is TRBJ2-1; perhaps TRBD1 as D (6 bases). Trimming took 7 bases from V and 4 from J, leaving 11 bases between them. The CDR3 totals 13 residues. Looked up from germline, CDR1 is LNHDA and CDR2 is SQIVND (reference sequence). The CDR3 bases are TGTGCCAGTAAGAGGACAGATTACAATGAGCAGTTCTTC. As protein: CASKRTDYNEQFF.

The V call is TRBV5-1, the J call TRBJ2-2; a possible D gene is TRBD1 (5 bases). The CDR3 is 16 amino acids. In germline, CDR1 is SGHRS, CDR2 YFSETQ. V lost 0 bases and J lost 5, with 14 bases in between. The CDR3: CASSLGGRARTGELFF. The CDR3 DNA reads as TGCGCCAGCAGCTTGGGCGGCAGGGCAAGAACCGGGGAGCTGTTTTTT.

This clone was found a few times. J is TRBJ2-1 and V is TRBV2; either TRBD1 or TRBD2 may fit D (7 bases each). V lost 0 bases and J 7 bases, leaving 16 bases between the germline ends. Germline V CDR1 and CDR2: SNHLY, FYNNEI. The CDR3 is 16 residues long. CDR3 amino acids: CASSEAAGGGWNEQFF. The CDR3 nucleotides read TGTGCCAGCAGTGAAGCCGCAGGGGGGGGATGGAATGAGCAGTTCTTC.

The rearrangement uses TRBV5-1 and TRBJ1-1; TRBD1 matches 9 bases. The trim removed 3 bases at V and 5 bases at J, leaving 5 bases unmatched. The germline gives CDR1 SGHRS, CDR2 YFSETQ. CDR3 length: 14 amino acids. The CDR3 DNA sequence: TGCGCCAGCAGCTCACAGGGGGCAAAGACTGAAGCTTTCTTT. Translating gives CASSSQGAKTEAFF.

The J gene is TRBJ1-5, the V gene TRBV7-2; 8 bases map to TRBD1. The V and J ends lost 5 bases and 2 bases, in that order; junction bases with no gene match: 8. This CDR3 comprises 16 residues. Germline lookup yields CDR1 SGHTA and CDR2 FQGNSA. CDR3 residues: CASSEWTGSGNQPQHF. The CDR3 nucleotides are TGTGCCAGCAGCGAATGGACAGGGTCGGGCAATCAGCCCCAGCATTTT. The full variable domain, with the rest looked up from reference TRBV7-2 and TRBJ1-5, is GAGVSQSPSNKVTEKGKDVELRCDPISGHTALYWYRQSLGQGLEFLIYFQGNSAPDKSGLPSDRFSAERTGGSVSTLTIQRTQQEDSAVYLCASSEWTGSGNQPQHFGDGTRLSIL.

The chain carries TRBV6-1 and TRBJ1-2; D might be TRBD1 (5 bases). From germline, CDR1 is MNHNS and CDR2 SASEGT. CDR3 size: 13 residues. Trimming removed 5 bases from V and 5 bases from J, with 12 bases in between. The chain's CDR3 is CASSTRDGYGYTF. Here the CDR3 DNA reads TGTGCCAGCAGTACCCGGGACGGATATGGCTACACCTTC.

This chain uses TRBV9 with TRBJ2-7; D call uncertain. CDR1 is SGDLS and CDR2 is YYNGEE in the germline V gene. Trimming stripped 0 bases from V and 4 bases from J, with 11 bases between. The CDR3 has 14 residues. The DNA of the CDR3 is TGTGCCAGCAGCGTAGGCGCTGGGTTATACGAGCAGTACTTC. Protein product: CASSVGAGLYEQYF.

The chain has TRBV6-1 and TRBJ2-7, with D possibly being TRBD2 (5 bases). CDR3 length equals 14 residues. The germline V and J ends were trimmed by 6 bases and 1 base, with 13 bases remaining between them. Germline loops: CDR1 MNHNS, CDR2 SASEGT. This CDR3 reads CASSRDYTSYEQYF. The CDR3, as DNA: TGTGCCAGCAGCCGGGATTACACATCCTACGAGCAGTACTTC.

This chain uses TRBV28 with TRBJ1-1, with D possibly TRBD1 on 5 matching bases. Germline lookup yields CDR1 MDHEN and CDR2 SYDVKM. The V and J ends lost 6 bases and 1 base respectively, with 12 bases between them. The CDR3 runs 14 residues. Written as DNA, the CDR3 is TGTGCCAGCAGCCCAGGGTACCAGAACACTGAAGCTTTCTTT. Translating gives CASSPGYQNTEAFF.

The rearrangement links TRBV4-3 to TRBJ1-2; D gene unclear. The V gene lost 0 bases and the J gene lost 4 bases, with 15 bases spanning the gap. From germline, CDR1 is LGHNA and CDR2 YSLEER. The CDR3 runs to 16 residues. The CDR3 nucleotides read TGCGCCAGCAGCCAAGATAGTGGGAGGCGGGCCTATGGCTACACCTTC. Protein: CASSQDSGRRAYGYTF.